The T cell receptor (beta chain) under discussion was sequenced for a study of blood T cell repertoires in COVID-19. Libraries were prepared by immunoSEQ multiplex PCR; TCRdb keeps only in-frame clonotypes and omits some of them. The table lists over 25,000 clones, around 84% of them singletons. CDR3 length: 13 residues. Per germline, CDR1 SGHNT and CDR2 YENEEA. V shed 5 bases and J 9 bases; nucleotides not matched to a gene: 5. This receptor was identified in a human donor in a cohort sampled during active COVID-19. The donor label of this sample is uncertain. The sequenced sample was peripheral blood. V is TRBV11-3 and J is TRBJ2-2, with 8 positions matching TRBD2. As DNA, the CDR3 is TGTGCCAGCAGCCCCAATAGCGGGAGGGAGCTGTTTTTT. This translates into CASSPNSGRELFF.